The 24 T cell receptor beta chains below all came from one sample that was sequenced in a study of blood T cell repertoires in COVID-19 (TCRdb year 2020). Receptor libraries were prepared by the immunoSEQ multiplex PCR assay. TCRdb re-hosts the immuneACCESS table, in-frame sequences only. Its copies lack some clones; in the studies checked, an unresolved V gene accounts for under half of them, and the cause for the rest is not known. Present in this sample are around 270,000 clones, around nine tenths of which were seen just once. The ten largest make up approximately 4.2% of the sample. Sequencing was performed on peripheral blood. These receptors were collected from a man aged 40-49 years with acute or convalescent COVID-19.

This chain connects TRBV7-8 to TRBJ1-1; TRBD1 is a possible D gene (6 bases). The CDR3 has 13 residues. V shed 5 bases and J shed 7 bases, with 14 bases lying between them. Germline loops: CDR1 SGHVS, CDR2 FQNEAQ. CDR3 sequence reads: CASSLKQDSEAFF. The DNA of the CDR3 is TGTGCCAGCAGCCTTAAACAGGACAGTGAAGCTTTCTTT.

This chain joins TRBV19 and TRBJ1-2; perhaps TRBD1 as D (5 bases). Trimming left V 4 bases short and J 6 bases short, with 15 bases between. The CDR3 totals 14 residues. The germline V gene encodes CDR1 LNHDA and CDR2 SQIVND (reference sequence). DNA for the CDR3: TGTGCCAGTAGTACCCCCTCAATACAGGATGGCTACACCTTC. It encodes CASSTPSIQDGYTF.

The CDR3 DNA follows: TGTGCCAGCAGCTTTTCAGGGGCAGCTAACTATGGCTACACCTTC. Protein product: CASSFSGAANYGYTF. This chain connects TRBV5-4 to TRBJ1-2; perhaps TRBD1 as D (6 bases). Germline V CDR1 and CDR2: SGHNT, YYREEE (reference sequence). The CDR3 is 15 amino acids. V gave up 2 bases and J gave up 0 bases, with 11 bases separating them. Full variable domain (remainder filled in from reference TRBV5-4 and TRBJ1-2): ETGVTQSPTHLIKTRGQQVTLRCSSQSGHNTVSWYQQALGQGPQFIFQYYREEENGRGNFPPRFSGLQFPNYSSELNVNALELDDSALYLCASSFSGAANYGYTFGSGTRLTVV.

V usage is TRBV29-1 and J usage is TRBJ2-5; 7 bases fit TRBD1. In germline, CDR1 is SQVTM, CDR2 ANQGSEA. The CDR3 length is 11 residues. V was clipped by 7 bases and J by 5 bases; unmatched bases: 4. The CDR3 nucleotides are TGCAGCGCAGGGGGAAAGGAGACCCAGTACTTC. Translated: CSAGGKETQYF.

This chain joins TRBV10-3 and TRBJ1-3; possibly TRBD1 for D (5 bases). Germline V CDR1 and CDR2: ENHRY, SYGVKD. This CDR3 region has 17 residues. V shed 1 base and J shed 0 bases, with 13 bases lying between them. CDR3 loop: CAISELKGPGSGNTIYF. CDR3 DNA sequence: TGTGCCATCAGTGAGTTAAAGGGGCCCGGCTCTGGAAACACCATATATTTT.

The chain joins TRBV5-1 to TRBJ2-4; 8 bases agree with TRBD1. Germline CDR1 is SGHRS and CDR2 is YFSETQ. This CDR3 is 17 amino acids long. V trimming: 1 base; J trimming: 0 bases; junction bases outside the gene matches: 6. The CDR3 DNA sequence: TGCGCCAGCAGCTTGCCACAGGGGGGACTAGCCAAAAACATTCAGTACTTC. This codes for CASSLPQGGLAKNIQYF. Using reference TRBV5-1 and TRBJ2-4 for the parts outside the CDR3, the full variable domain is KAGVTQTPRYLIKTRGQQVTLSCSPISGHRSVSWYQQTPGQGLQFLFEYFSETQRNKGNFPGRFSGRQFSNSRSEMNVSTLELGDSALYLCASSLPQGGLAKNIQYFGAGTRLSVL.

This clone has only a few counts. Different DNA sequences within this sample yield the same CDR3. The chain combines TRBV24-1 with TRBJ1-1, with 10 bases matching TRBD1. The V gene's germline CDR1 is KGHDR and CDR2 SFDVKD. The CDR3 loop spans 13 amino acids. Germline trimming cut 10 bases from V and 4 bases from J; bases unmatched to any gene: 5. The DNA for the CDR3 is TGTGCCACAAGACAGGGGGCGGGCACTGAAGCTTTCTTT. Translation: CATRQGAGTEAFF.

The chain links TRBV6-5 to TRBJ2-1, with 7 bases lining up with TRBD1. The CDR3 is 14 residues long. Germline values: CDR1 MNHEY, CDR2 SVGAGI. Trimming removed 6 bases from V and 4 bases from J; junction bases left unmatched: 6. CDR3 sequence (DNA): TGTGCCAGCAGGAAGGGGACAGTATACAATGAGCAGTTCTTC. Translation: CASRKGTVYNEQFF.

The chain joins TRBV29-1 to TRBJ1-1; TRBD1 is a possible D gene (5 bases). V gave up 3 bases and J gave up 8 bases, with 22 bases separating them. This CDR3 has 15 residues. Germline V gives CDR1 SQVTM, CDR2 ANQGSEA. The CDR3 region has the DNA TGCAGCGTTGATGCTCAGTGGGGCGTAAGGGGAGAAGCTTTCTTT. It specifies CSVDAQWGVRGEAFF.

The chain links TRBV6-5 to TRBJ2-7; perhaps TRBD1 as D (8 bases). Trimming removed 2 bases from V and 3 bases from J, with 14 bases in between. The CDR3 has 15 amino acids. Germline CDR1 and CDR2: MNHEY and SVGAGI. CDR3 in amino acids: CASSYQSGTGYEQYF. CDR3 nucleotide sequence: TGTGCCAGCAGTTACCAAAGCGGGACAGGCTACGAGCAGTACTTC.

This clone appeared a single time. The chain combines TRBV6-6 with TRBJ2-3; perhaps TRBD1 as D (8 bases). Germline assignment: CDR1 MNHNY and CDR2 SVGAGI (reference sequence). Trimming cost V 5 bases and J 1 base, with 16 bases left between them. The CDR3 is made up of 16 amino acids. The CDR3: CASSPNRGGGTDTQYF. The CDR3 nucleotides are TGTGCCAGCAGTCCAAACAGGGGGGGCGGCACAGATACGCAGTATTTT.

V usage is TRBV9 and J usage is TRBJ2-7; a weak D match, TRBD1 (5 bases). CDR1 is SGDLS and CDR2 is YYNGEE in the germline V gene. The length of the CDR3 is 15 residues. V gave up 4 bases and J gave up 9 bases, with 23 bases separating them. CDR3 residues: CASSSGPGPHGWQYF. The CDR3 nucleotides are TGTGCCAGCAGCTCAGGGCCCGGACCGCACGGCTGGCAGTACTTC. Together with reference TRBV9 and TRBJ2-7, the CDR3 gives the full variable domain: DSGVTQTPKHLITATGQRVTLRCSPRSGDLSVYWYQQSLDQGLQFLIQYYNGEERAKGNILERFSAQQFPDLHSELNLSSLELGDSALYFCASSSGPGPHGWQYFGPGTRLTVT.

J is TRBJ2-7 and V is TRBV15; possibly TRBD1 for D (5 bases). Germline V gene sequence: CDR1 LNHNV, CDR2 YYDKDF (reference sequence). The CDR3 extends over 15 amino acids. V was clipped by 1 base and J by 0 bases, with 10 bases between them. CDR3: CATSRAGDSSYEQYF. The CDR3 DNA reads as TGTGCCACCAGCAGAGCTGGTGACAGCTCCTACGAGCAGTACTTC.

This chain connects TRBV12-3 or TRBV12-4 to TRBJ2-7; D call uncertain. V shed 3 bases and J shed 3 bases, with 6 bases lying between them. This CDR3 comprises 12 residues. The CDR3 DNA reads TGTGCCAGCAGTTTTGTCCTCTACGAGCAGTACTTC. This encodes CASSFVLYEQYF.

J is TRBJ2-4 and V is TRBV19, with a weak D call TRBD1 (6 bases). V shed 10 bases and J shed 9 bases, with 22 bases lying between them. The CDR3 totals 14 residues. Germline loops: CDR1 LNHDA, CDR2 SQIVND (reference sequence). The CDR3 nucleotides read TGTGCCACCCGGACGACCGGGACAAGACCCATTCAGTACTTC. It encodes CATRTTGTRPIQYF.

The chain has TRBV6-6 and TRBJ1-2; 7 bases fit TRBD1. This CDR3 spans 14 amino acids. Germline lookup yields CDR1 MNHNY and CDR2 SVGAGI (reference sequence). V was pared by 6 bases and J by 4 bases, with 8 bases of the junction left unmatched. CDR3 sequence (DNA): TGTGCCAGCAGGGACAGGCCCACCCTCTATGGCTACACCTTC. The encoded protein is CASRDRPTLYGYTF.

This sequence joins TRBV24-1 and TRBJ2-1, with 10 nucleotides matching TRBD1. The length of the CDR3 is 17 residues. Trimming took 3 bases from V and 8 from J; bases not matched to a gene: 12. In germline, CDR1 is KGHDR, CDR2 SFDVKD. Written as DNA, the CDR3 is TGTGCCACCAGTGATCGACCCGGGACAGGGGATATCGATGAGCAGTTCTTC. It encodes CATSDRPGTGDIDEQFF.

The CDR3 sequence is CASSRGQWANYGYTF. CDR3 nucleotide sequence: TGTGCCAGCAGCCGGGGACAGTGGGCTAACTATGGCTACACCTTC. The chain joins TRBV6-5 to TRBJ1-2, with TRBD1 matching over 7 bases. The V gene end was trimmed by 6 bases and the J gene end by 0 bases; junction bases not matched to a gene: 7. The germline V gene encodes CDR1 MNHEY and CDR2 SVGAGI. The CDR3 totals 15 residues.

J is TRBJ1-3 and V is TRBV10-1; D is uncertain. Per germline, CDR1 WNHNN and CDR2 SYGVQD (reference sequence). The V and J ends lost 8 bases and 0 bases respectively, with 8 bases between them. The CDR3 loop spans 13 amino acids. The CDR3 loop reads CASGPSSGNTIYF. As DNA, the CDR3 is TGCGCCAGCGGTCCTAGCTCTGGAAACACCATATATTTT.

The rearrangement uses TRBV5-1 and TRBJ1-2, with TRBD1 as a possible D gene (6 bases). Germline V lookup: CDR1 SGHRS, CDR2 YFSETQ. The germline V and J ends were trimmed by 2 bases and 6 bases, with 11 bases remaining between them. CDR3 size: 13 residues. CDR3 nucleotide sequence: TGCGCCAGCAGCTTCTCAGGGGTGGATGGCTACACCTTC. The encoded protein is CASSFSGVDGYTF.

The genes are TRBV11-3 and TRBJ1-1; D is uncertain. Germline CDR1 and CDR2: SGHNT and YENEEA. The V end was cut by 8 bases, the J end by 5 bases, with 18 bases between. This CDR3 region has 14 residues. In DNA form, the CDR3 reads TGTGCCAGCTCCTGGGGAGGGAGCAGTACTGAAGCTTTCTTT. Residues: CASSWGGSSTEAFF.

V usage is TRBV7-9 and J usage is TRBJ2-1; the D gene is possibly TRBD2 (6 bases). The CDR3 runs to 17 residues. The germline V gene has CDR1 SEHNR and CDR2 FQNEAQ (reference sequence). V was trimmed by 3 bases and J by 10 bases, leaving 25 bases between them. Written as DNA, the CDR3 is TGTGCCAGCAGCTTTCCTCGGAGGGACGCCCACTCAGGGGAGCAGTTCTTC. It encodes CASSFPRRDAHSGEQFF.

This sequence joins TRBV12-3 or TRBV12-4 and TRBJ2-7, with D possibly matching TRBD1 (5 bases). The CDR3 is made up of 12 amino acids. Trimming left V 7 bases short and J 9 bases short, with 16 bases between. CDR3 in DNA: TGTGCCAGCACCCGGACCCAAGGGGTGCAGTACTTC. The encoded protein is CASTRTQGVQYF.

This chain uses TRBV18 with TRBJ1-1, with D perhaps TRBD1 (6 bases). The germline gives CDR1 KGHSH, CDR2 LQKENI. Trimming took 3 bases from V and 3 from J, leaving 14 bases between them. The CDR3 consists of 15 residues. This CDR3 is CASSPRPKGDTEAFF. CDR3 sequence (DNA): TGTGCCAGCTCACCGAGACCAAAGGGGGACACTGAAGCTTTCTTT.